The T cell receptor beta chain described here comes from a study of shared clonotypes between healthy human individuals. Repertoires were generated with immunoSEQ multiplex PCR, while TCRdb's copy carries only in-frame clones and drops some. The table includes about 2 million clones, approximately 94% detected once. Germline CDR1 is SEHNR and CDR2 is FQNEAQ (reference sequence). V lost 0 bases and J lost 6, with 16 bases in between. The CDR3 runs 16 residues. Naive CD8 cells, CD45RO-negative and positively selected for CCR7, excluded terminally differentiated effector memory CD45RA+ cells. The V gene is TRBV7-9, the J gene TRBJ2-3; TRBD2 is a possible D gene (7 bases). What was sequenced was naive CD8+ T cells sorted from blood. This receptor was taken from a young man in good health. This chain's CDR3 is CASSLARGPLKDTQYF. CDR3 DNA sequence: TGTGCCAGCAGCTTAGCGCGGGGGCCCCTTAAGGATACGCAGTATTTT. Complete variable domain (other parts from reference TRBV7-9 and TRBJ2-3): DTGVSQNPRHKITKRGQNVTFRCDPISEHNRLYWYRQTLGQGPEFLTYFQNEAQLEKSRLLSDRFSAERPKGSFSTLEIQRTEQGDSAMYLCASSLARGPLKDTQYFGPGTRLTVL.